Following are 13 T cell receptor beta chains from one sample sequenced in a study of metastatic and nonmetastatic thyroid tumors. TCRdb re-called clones from the PCR reads using MiXCR. The data show 60,000 or so clones, 25% to 35% seen once. The entire patient cohort was treatment-naive prior to thyroid surgery. What was sequenced was blood. Source of these receptors: a female donor with papillary thyroid cancer or a benign thyroid nodule (not recorded which). Some clones in this sample may be carry-over from other donors' samples.

On this clone itself: A much larger clone differs by one base, so this may be a read error. The genes are TRBV9 and TRBJ1-1, with D perhaps matching TRBD1 (5 bases). Looked up from germline, CDR1 is SGDLS and CDR2 is YYNGEE. The CDR3 contains 12 residues. The CDR3 DNA is TGTGCCAGTCAGGGTCCTAACACTGAATCTTTCTTT. The encoded protein is CASQGPNTESFF.

J is TRBJ1-6 and V is TRBV27; D possibly corresponds to TRBD1 (6 bases). CDR1 and CDR2 (germline): MNHEY, SMNVEV (reference sequence). This CDR3 is 14 amino acids long. V was shortened by 5 bases and J by 3 bases, with 8 bases between the two germline ends. Here the CDR3 DNA reads TGTGCCAGCAGTACGACAGGCTATAATTCACCCCTCCACTTT. Its protein product is CASSTTGYNSPLHF.

This chain joins TRBV6-1 and TRBJ2-7; D remains unclear. The CDR3 consists of 15 residues. From germline, CDR1 is MNHNS and CDR2 SASEGT. The V end lost 1 base, the J end lost 3 bases, and 13 bases lay between the germline ends. CDR3 in amino acids: CASSEDQRSVYEQYF. CDR3 coding DNA: TGTGCCAGCAGTGAAGACCAGCGCTCCGTCTACGAGCAGTACTTC.

This chain joins TRBV4-3 and TRBJ2-7; D perhaps matches TRBD2 (6 bases). Trimming cost V 0 bases and J 5 bases, with 17 bases left between them. This CDR3 contains 16 residues. Germline CDR1 and CDR2: LGHNA and YSLEER. The chain's CDR3 is CASSQDPASDTDEQYF. The CDR3 DNA reads TGCGCCAGCAGCCAAGATCCGGCTAGCGACACCGACGAGCAGTACTTC.

This clone was observed a few times. This chain links TRBV27 with TRBJ1-6, with D tentatively TRBD1 (6 bases). Germline V lookup: CDR1 MNHEY, CDR2 SMNVEV (reference sequence). CDR3 length equals 17 residues. Trimming stripped 2 bases from V and 7 bases from J, with 18 bases between. The CDR3 DNA reads as TGTGCCAGCAGTTTAAACCCGAGCGGGGGCGCGAATTCACCCCTCCACTTT. This gives the protein CASSLNPSGGANSPLHF.

This chain uses TRBV27 with TRBJ2-1; 11 bases are shared with TRBD2. CDR3 length equals 15 residues. Germline loops: CDR1 MNHEY, CDR2 SMNVEV (reference sequence). V gave up 5 bases and J gave up 5 bases; unmatched junction bases: 5. CDR3 loop: CASSRPGLADNEQFF. CDR3 DNA: TGTGCCAGCAGTAGACCGGGACTAGCGGACAATGAGCAGTTCTTC.

By frequency in the sample, this clone is medium-sized. The gene calls are TRBV6-2 or TRBV6-3 and TRBJ2-1; D is perhaps TRBD2 (6 bases). Between the trimmed V and J ends, which lost 7 bases and 7 bases, there was a span of 29 bases. There are 18 residues in the CDR3. The germline CDR1 and CDR2 sequences are MNHEY and SVGEGT. The DNA of the CDR3 is TGTGCCAGCACCAAGATCCTGGTCGGGTCCGGAGGGGAGAATGAGCAGTTCTTC. It is translated as CASTKILVGSGGENEQFF.

The V and J genes are TRBV27 and TRBJ2-2; weak D call: TRBD2 (6 bases). V lost 6 bases and J 4 bases, leaving 21 bases between the germline ends. The CDR3 sequence is 17 residues long. From germline, CDR1 is MNHEY and CDR2 SMNVEV (reference sequence). CDR3 region: CASRIRSSRDSTGELFF. The CDR3 DNA sequence: TGTGCCAGCAGGATCCGGTCGTCGCGGGATTCCACCGGGGAGCTGTTTTTT.

With regard to this clone: One junction end disagrees with the germline gene, perhaps due to a read error. The sample contains more than one DNA sequence encoding this CDR3. V usage is TRBV20-1 and J usage is TRBJ2-1, with 7 bases aligning to TRBD2. The CDR3 is 10 residues long. Germline assignment: CDR1 DFQATT and CDR2 SNEGSKA (reference sequence). CDR3 in amino acids: CSGGDNEQFF. The DNA of the CDR3 is TGTAGTGGGGGGGACAATGAGCAGTTCTTC.

This clone has a count of ten or more. The V call is TRBV5-5, the J call TRBJ1-5; maybe TRBD1 (5 bases). With 6 bases removed from V and 5 bases from J, the gap between germline ends came to 18 bases. This CDR3 comprises 15 residues. CDR1 and CDR2 from the germline V gene are SGHKS and YYEKEE (reference sequence). CDR3 region: CASTTLMGLDQPQHF. CDR3 in DNA: TGTGCCAGCACCACCCTAATGGGGCTTGATCAGCCCCAGCATTTT.

By proportion, this clone is medium-sized (0.01 to 0.1%). The rearrangement links TRBV19 to TRBJ1-2; no clear D. The CDR3 loop spans 10 amino acids. CDR1 is LNHDA and CDR2 is SQIVND in the germline V gene (reference sequence). Between the trimmed V and J ends, which lost 8 bases and 8 bases, there was a span of 9 bases. As DNA, the CDR3 is TGTGCCAGTGGTTCTGGCGGCTACACCTTC. Protein: CASGSGGYTF.

The J gene is TRBJ2-2, the V gene TRBV27, with D possibly called TRBD1 or TRBD2 (6 bases each). There are 19 residues in the CDR3. Germline V lookup: CDR1 MNHEY, CDR2 SMNVEV (reference sequence). V lost 0 bases, J lost 5 bases, and 22 bases lay in between. CDR3: CASSLSGPAKGGGTGELFF. For the CDR3, the DNA is TGTGCCAGCAGTTTATCGGGGCCAGCTAAGGGGGGAGGAACCGGGGAGCTGTTTTTT.

In its sample, this clone was seen a few times. V is TRBV30 and J is TRBJ2-7; the match to TRBD1 covers 7 bases. Per germline, CDR1 GTSNPN and CDR2 SVGIG (reference sequence). V shed 5 bases, J shed 6 bases, and the junction held 7 bases outside the gene matches. The CDR3 length is 12 residues. The CDR3 DNA is TGTGCCTGGCACGTAGGGGGCTCCGAGCAGTACTTC. Encoded protein: CAWHVGGSEQYF. The entire variable domain, with the rest obtained from reference TRBV30 and TRBJ2-7, is as follows: SQTIHQWPATLVQPVGSPLSLECTVEGTSNPNLYWYRQAAGRGLQLLFYSVGIGQISSEVPQNLSASRPQDRQFILSSKKLLLSDSGFYLCAWHVGGSEQYFGPGTRLTVT.